This T cell receptor beta chain stems from a study of Ad26.COV2.S vaccination and SARS-CoV-2 variants. Study-wide results and limits: While placebo recipients had lower spike-specific TCR breadth, vaccine recipients had more. Non-spike TCR breadth did not differ much between vaccine and placebo recipients. Substantial breadth was reportedly displayed by spike-specific CD8+ and CD4+ T cell responses after vaccination.

Notes on this clone: The antigen remains unidentified.

Libraries were prepared by immunoSEQ multiplex PCR; TCRdb keeps only in-frame clonotypes and omits some of them. Among 85,000 to 120,000 clones listed, around three quarters were seen once. The sample in question was peripheral blood, obtained after recovery from COVID-19. The source of this sequence is a human donor who had recovered from COVID-19.

The CDR3, as DNA: TGTGCCAGCAGCCCACGGACAGGGGGGTTCTATGGCTACACCTTC. This codes for CASSPRTGGFYGYTF. This chain joins TRBV5-5 and TRBJ1-2; 10 bases match TRBD1. There are 15 residues in the CDR3. Germline V lookup: CDR1 SGHKS, CDR2 YYEKEE (reference sequence). V lost 4 bases and J lost 4; bases outside the gene matches: 7.